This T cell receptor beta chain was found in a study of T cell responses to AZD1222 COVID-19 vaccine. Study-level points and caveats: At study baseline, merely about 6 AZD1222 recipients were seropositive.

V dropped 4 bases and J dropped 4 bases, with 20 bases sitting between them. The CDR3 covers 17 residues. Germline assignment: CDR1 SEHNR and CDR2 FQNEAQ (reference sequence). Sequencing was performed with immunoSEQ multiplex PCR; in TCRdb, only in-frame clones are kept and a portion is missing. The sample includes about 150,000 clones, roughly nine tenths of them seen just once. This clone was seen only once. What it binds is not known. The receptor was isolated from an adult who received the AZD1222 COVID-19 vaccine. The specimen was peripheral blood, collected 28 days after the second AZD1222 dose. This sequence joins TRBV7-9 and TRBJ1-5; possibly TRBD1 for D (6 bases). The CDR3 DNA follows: TGTGCCAGCAGCTCCCCCTCCGGGCAGGGGAGTAATCAGCCCCAGCATTTT. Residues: CASSSPSGQGSNQPQHF. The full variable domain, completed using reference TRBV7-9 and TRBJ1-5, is DTGVSQNPRHKITKRGQNVTFRCDPISEHNRLYWYRQTLGQGPEFLTYFQNEAQLEKSRLLSDRFSAERPKGSFSTLEIQRTEQGDSAMYLCASSSPSGQGSNQPQHFGDGTRLSIL.